This T cell receptor beta chain is from a study of CD8+ T cells in alopecia areata. It was cDNA, reverse transcribed from extracted RNA, that served as the sequencing template. Clones were sequenced by immunoSEQ multiplex PCR, and TCRdb holds only the in-frame ones, with some missing. The sample has about 200,000 clones; around three fifths are singletons. Germline CDR1 is MGHRA and CDR2 is YSYEKL. With 4 bases clipped from V and 2 bases from J, the junction kept 3 bases outside the gene matches. This CDR3 contains 14 residues. Broader study findings: Patients showed less clear TCR sequence sharing than mice, possibly partly because of HLA diversity.

Details on this clone: Antigen: not known.

Sorted populations comprised CD4+ and CD8+ T cells obtained from PBMCs. This chain joins TRBV4-1 and TRBJ2-7, with 9 positions matching TRBD1. Material for sequencing was CD8+ T cells sorted from blood. The receptor was derived from a human donor in good health. For the CDR3, the DNA is TGCGCCAGCAGCCCTAGACAGGGGGCCTACGAGCAGTACTTC. This translates into CASSPRQGAYEQYF.